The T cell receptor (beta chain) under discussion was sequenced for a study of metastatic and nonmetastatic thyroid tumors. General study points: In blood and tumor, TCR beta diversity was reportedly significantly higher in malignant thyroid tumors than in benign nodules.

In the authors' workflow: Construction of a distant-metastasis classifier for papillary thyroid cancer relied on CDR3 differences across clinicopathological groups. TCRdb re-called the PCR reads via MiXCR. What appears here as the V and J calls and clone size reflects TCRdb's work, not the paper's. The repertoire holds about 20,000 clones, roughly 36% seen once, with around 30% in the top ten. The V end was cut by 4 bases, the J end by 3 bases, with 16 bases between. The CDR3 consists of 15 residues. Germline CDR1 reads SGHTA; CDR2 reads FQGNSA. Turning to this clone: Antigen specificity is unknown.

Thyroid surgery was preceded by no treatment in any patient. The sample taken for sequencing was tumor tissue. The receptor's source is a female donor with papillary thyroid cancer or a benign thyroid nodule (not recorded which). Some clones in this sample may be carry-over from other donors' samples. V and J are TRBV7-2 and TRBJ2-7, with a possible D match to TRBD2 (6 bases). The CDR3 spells CASSSAGTGFYEQYF. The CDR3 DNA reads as TGTGCCAGCAGCTCCGCCGGGACTGGTTTCTACGAGCAGTACTTC.